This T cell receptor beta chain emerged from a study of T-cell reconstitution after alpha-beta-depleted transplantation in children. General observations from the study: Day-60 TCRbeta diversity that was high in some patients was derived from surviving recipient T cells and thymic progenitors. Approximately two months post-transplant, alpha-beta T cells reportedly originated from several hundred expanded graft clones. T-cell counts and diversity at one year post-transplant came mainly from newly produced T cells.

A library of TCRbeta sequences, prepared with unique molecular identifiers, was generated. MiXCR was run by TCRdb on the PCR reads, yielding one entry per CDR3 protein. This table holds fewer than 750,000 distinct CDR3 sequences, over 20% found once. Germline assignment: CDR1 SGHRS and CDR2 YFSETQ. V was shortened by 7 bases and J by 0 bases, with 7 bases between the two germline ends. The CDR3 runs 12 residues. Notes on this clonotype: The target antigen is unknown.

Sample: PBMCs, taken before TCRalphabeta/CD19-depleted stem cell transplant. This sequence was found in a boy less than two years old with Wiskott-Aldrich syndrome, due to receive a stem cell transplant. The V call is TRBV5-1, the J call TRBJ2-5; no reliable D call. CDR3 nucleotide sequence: TGCGCCAGCCGGGCGGACCAAGAGACCCAGTACTTC. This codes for CASRADQETQYF.